This T cell receptor beta chain emerged from a study of blood T cell repertoires in COVID-19. Trimming left V 0 bases short and J 0 bases short, with 7 bases between. The CDR3 is 15 amino acids. In germline, CDR1 is SGDLS, CDR2 YYNGEE. Produced via immunoSEQ multiplex PCR; TCRdb's table is partial and in-frame only. The repertoire holds 250,000 to 350,000 clones, with more than 70% as singletons. The specimen was peripheral blood. This sequence originates from a woman aged 50 to 60 who had recovered from COVID-19. V usage is TRBV9 and J usage is TRBJ2-1; no firm D call. CDR3 bases: TGTGCCAGCAGCGTAGATTCGTCCTCCTACAATGAGCAGTTCTTC. Amino acid sequence: CASSVDSSSYNEQFF.